This T cell receptor (beta chain) came from a study of blood T cells in healthy people across ages. Whole-study findings and limits: Diversity figures based on one million T cells were deemed too low. Higher diversity, along with more naive CD4+ cells, distinguished long-lived donors from aged donors.

The length of the CDR3 is 14 residues. The germline V gene encodes CDR1 SGHRS and CDR2 YFSETQ. Remarks on this clonotype: Its antigen is unidentified.

Using a J-beta primer mix together with a sample-barcoded 5' primer, a second PCR was run for about 6 to 12 cycles. Every cDNA molecule bore a tag from a template-switch adaptor containing 12 random nucleotides. Via MiXCR, TCRdb re-called the 5' RACE reads, giving one row per CDR3 protein. The sample holds 650,000 to 800,000 distinct CDR3 sequences, over 40% seen once. This TCR derives from a woman older than 75 in good health. Sequences were obtained from blood. V is TRBV5-1 and J is TRBJ2-4; 9 nucleotides match TRBD1. The J call is in doubt because the DNA end fits TRBJ2-7 better. The CDR3 sequence: CASSPGGTGNEQYF. The CDR3 nucleotides read TGCGCCAGCAGCCCAGGGGGGACAGGGAACGAGCAGTACTTC.